This entry features one T cell receptor (beta chain) sequence. Its recognized antigen is unknown. No much larger clonotype is one base removed from it; base qualities were not supplied. This sample is drawn from a study of CD8 T cells in Susac syndrome (dated by TCRdb to about 2019). Background on the whole study: Whether CD8+ T cell activation and differentiation in Susac syndrome was antigen driven was tested using repertoire sequencing.

The CDR3 spans 15 residues, from the cysteine through the phenylalanine. Only the CDR3 part of the read is kept: 45 bases, read in frame from the first base. From V the trimming removes 5 bases and from J it removes 4 bases, while the gene matches leave 9 bases of the junction unaccounted for. The germline V gene specifies MDHEN as CDR1 and SYDVKM as CDR2. Broader findings and caveats from the paper: The study acknowledged that relatively few individuals were included in the TCR sequencing and HLA analysis.

RNA was extracted using the RNeasy kit, and roughly 0.5 to 1 microgram was reverse transcribed with random hexamers. The immunoSEQ multiplex PCR assay, which covers 54 Vbeta and 13 Jbeta segments, was used to amplify TCR beta CDR3 regions. Bias from PCR amplification was corrected by using a synthetic template baseline for primer optimization and for computational correction. From the authors' description of their analysis: Reads were annotated to V, D and J genes according to IMGT and were analyzed with immunoSEQ Analyzer, with only productive sequences retained. To calculate clonality, Shannon entropy was normalized by log2 of the number of productive unique sequences and then subtracted from one. Public and private clones were assessed among the 100 most prevalent clones of each patient and control. Clones were defined as Susac-specific if absent from the healthy and MS cohorts, from 1052 published viral clones and from other ImmuneACCESS disease sequences. TCRdb redid the processing of the public reads, applying fastp at Q25 and MiXCR, and retained in-frame beta chains. Here each entry gathers all rows of one CDR3 protein and keeps the most common genes and DNA. The V and J calls reflect TCRdb's pipeline rather than the authors' work. The sample table lists some 180,000 distinct CDR3 sequences, about 95% of them with a count of one. 0.085% to 0.11% of the sample comes from the top ten.

Peripheral blood CD8+ and CD4+ T cells from healthy donors, Susac syndrome patients and multiple sclerosis patients were profiled by high-throughput TCR beta sequencing. The healthy donors served as controls matched for age and sex. Bulk CD8+ and CD4+ T cells were purified magnetically by negative isolation, whereas CD8+ TEMRA cells were enriched by FACS. Blood was drawn into EDTA tubes, processed within 24 hours, and PBMCs were isolated by density gradient centrifugation. PBMCs destined for TCR sequencing were cryopreserved in liquid nitrogen and later thawed in a 37 °C water bath. The sorted or isolated CD4+, CD8+ and CD8+ TEMRA cells had a purity of 90% or higher.

The TCR was taken from a human donor in good health. The rearranged segments are TRBV28 and TRBJ2-3, with TRBD2 identical over 7 junction bases. The sample was CD4+ T cells from PBMCs. The DNA sequence is TGTGCCAGCAGTCAACTAGCGCGAATGTCAGATACGCAGTATTTT. Its amino acids are CASSQLARMSDTQYF.